This T cell receptor (beta chain) was documented in a study of preoperative IRX-2 immunotherapy in early breast cancer (dated by TCRdb to between 2019 and 2020). The treatment or condition label here, explained by the study, means: preoperative locoregional IRX-2 cytokine immunotherapy. The samples were obtained from a phase Ib study in which preoperative, locoregional IRX-2 cytokine immunotherapy intended to prime immune responses was tested. Before surgery, IRX-2 was given to the donors, who were patients with early-stage breast cancer. The protocol used for the library was the immunoSEQ multiplex PCR assay. TCRdb re-hosts the immuneACCESS table, in-frame sequences only. Its copies lack some clones; in the studies checked, an unresolved V gene accounts for under half of them, and the cause for the rest is not known. A total of under 3,500 clones appear in this sample, roughly 78% of them only once. Approximately 7% of the sample belongs to the ten largest clones.

With regard to this clone: Its cognate antigen has yet to be identified. Base qualities are not recorded, but no much larger clone differs from it by a single base.

Trimming costs V 6 bases and J 10 bases, and their ends lie 10 bases apart. Measured from the cysteine to the phenylalanine, the CDR3 is 12 residues long. The CDR3 DNA has 36 bases and is translated from base 1. CDR1 and CDR2, looked up from the germline V gene (reference sequence), are LNHDA and SQIVND. Here the chain combines TRBV19 and TRBJ1-6; TRBD1 is a weak D gene call, 5 bases matching. The receptor was isolated from a human donor with breast cancer. Sequenced material: tumor tissue, taken after IRX-2 immunotherapy. In nucleotides, the sequence is TGTGCCAGTAGGGGGCCCCGATCACCCCTCCACTTT. Translated, it reads CASRGPRSPLHF.